The 5 T cell receptor beta chains below all came from one sample that was sequenced in a study of beta chain features in type 1 diabetes. Of the isolated RNA, all was reverse transcribed, and so the sequenced material was expressed TCRB transcripts. Sequenced by immunoSEQ multiplex PCR; TCRdb stores in-frame clones only, minus some. The sample has 860,000 or so clones, roughly 15% seen once. Sequenced sample: naive CD4+ T cells from blood. These receptors were taken from a woman aged 18-35 years in good health.

The table lists this clone with a few counts. V and J are TRBV19 and TRBJ1-5; a possible D gene is TRBD1 (6 bases). This CDR3 has 15 amino acids. Germline lookup yields CDR1 LNHDA and CDR2 SQIVND (reference sequence). Trimming cost V 7 bases and J 0 bases, with 13 bases left between them. The CDR3 bases are TGTGCCAGTATCGACGGGGGCTATAGCAATCAGCCCCAGCATTTT. The encoded protein is CASIDGGYSNQPQHF.

The chain uses TRBV6-1 and TRBJ2-1, with 9 nucleotides matching TRBD1. Germline V gene data show CDR1 as MNHNS and CDR2 as SASEGT. This CDR3 is built from 15 residues. Unmatched junction bases numbered 12, after V lost 11 bases and J lost 4 bases. The DNA for the CDR3 is TGTGCCGCCCACGAGCGGGGACAGGGATACAATGAGCAGTTCTTC. This gives the protein CAAHERGQGYNEQFF.

Only a few counts were recorded for this clone. V gene TRBV7-9 combines with J gene TRBJ2-4; 7 nucleotides align to TRBD1. The CDR3 runs 12 residues. The germline gives CDR1 SEHNR, CDR2 FQNEAQ (reference sequence). Trimming cost V 5 bases and J 6 bases; bases outside gene matches: 1. The CDR3 reads CASSRQGNIQYF. Here the CDR3 DNA reads TGTGCCAGCAGCAGACAGGGAAACATTCAGTACTTC.

There are a few counts of this clone. The chain joins TRBV27 to TRBJ2-7; the D gene is possibly TRBD1 (6 bases). Germline lookup yields CDR1 MNHEY and CDR2 SMNVEV (reference sequence). V was shortened by 6 bases and J by 3 bases, with 18 bases between the two germline ends. The CDR3 is 15 amino acids. The CDR3 region is CASRRAMQDSYEQYF. In DNA form, the CDR3 reads TGTGCCAGCAGACGTGCAATGCAGGACAGCTACGAGCAGTACTTC.

This chain connects TRBV28 to TRBJ2-3; D gene uncertain. This CDR3 has 11 amino acids. The V gene's germline CDR1 is MDHEN and CDR2 SYDVKM. Trimming pared 8 bases from V and 2 bases from J, leaving 5 bases between. CDR3 DNA sequence: TGTGCCAGCCTATACACAGATACGCAGTATTTT. Translated, it gives CASLYTDTQYF.